Described below is a single T cell receptor beta chain sequence and its context. The data belong to a study of molecular identifiers for immune sequencing clone quantification. The CDR3 runs 15 residues. Germline CDR1 and CDR2: GTSNPN and SVGIG (reference sequence). The ends lost 4 bases at V and 5 bases at J; junction bases unmatched: 13. The use of previously described methods and listed TCR primers produced the bulk TCR libraries. TCRdb re-called the PCR reads with MiXCR, one entry per CDR3 protein. The data show some 320,000 distinct CDR3 sequences, about a quarter seen once. This rearrangement joins TRBV30 to TRBJ1-1, with TRBD1 matching over 7 bases. This TCR derives from a human donor in good health. Some libraries in this study had Jurkat cell RNA spiked in. The sample was naive CD8+ T cells from blood, with Jurkat cell RNA spiked in. The subset was: FACS-sorted CD8+CD4-CCR7+CD45RA+ naive T cells. The CDR3 DNA follows: TGTGCCTGGACCCCAGGGGAGGGGGCGCGGACTGAAGCTTTCTTT. It codes for CAWTPGEGARTEAFF.